These 30 T cell receptor beta chains share one sample of origin, sequenced in a study of cytomegalovirus exposure and HLA in healthy donors. With 60 Vbeta and 13 Jbeta primers, the PCR was carried out. Using immunoSEQ multiplex PCR, the repertoire was profiled, and TCRdb retains in-frame clones only, with some absent. The sample lists around 100,000 clones, over 65% seen once, with about 5.2% in the top ten. Sequencing was done on a sample of PBMCs. The source is a female donor in good health and CMV-seropositive.

V usage is TRBV4-1 and J usage is TRBJ1-4, with D unclear. Between the trimmed V and J ends, which lost 0 bases and 4 bases, there was a span of 9 bases. CDR3 length: 15 amino acids. Germline CDR1 MGHRA, CDR2 YSYEKL. The CDR3 DNA sequence: TGCGCCAGCAGCCAAGATCGGGGATTTAATGAAAAACTGTTTTTT. The encoded protein is CASSQDRGFNEKLFF.

The count of this clone is one. The rearrangement links TRBV28 to TRBJ1-2; D gene ambiguous. V was cut by 6 bases and J by 3 bases, with 20 bases left in between. The CDR3 has 16 residues. The germline gives CDR1 MDHEN, CDR2 SYDVKM. The CDR3 spells CASRRVMARADYGYTF. DNA for the CDR3: TGTGCCAGCAGGCGGGTGATGGCCCGGGCGGACTATGGCTACACCTTC.

This chain connects TRBV30 to TRBJ1-5; D might be TRBD1 (6 bases). The germline V and J ends were trimmed by 2 bases and 5 bases, with 13 bases remaining between them. Germline V gene sequence: CDR1 GTSNPN, CDR2 SVGIG (reference sequence). The CDR3 extends over 14 amino acids. In DNA form, the CDR3 reads TGTGCCTGGAGTCGGACAGTGACTCATCAGCCCCAGCATTTT. This sequence encodes CAWSRTVTHQPQHF.

J is TRBJ1-4 and V is TRBV7-8; D remains unclear. This CDR3 region has 13 residues. Germline CDR1 reads SGHVS; CDR2 reads FQNEAQ. V was cut by 1 base and J by 6 bases, with 6 bases left in between. CDR3 DNA sequence: TGTGCCAGCAGCTTAGTTATCTATGAAAAACTGTTTTTT. Its protein product is CASSLVIYEKLFF.

The rearrangement links TRBV2 to TRBJ2-7; 7 bases map to TRBD2. The V and J ends lost 2 bases and 3 bases, in that order; junction bases with no gene match: 7. Per the germline V gene, CDR1 is SNHLY and CDR2 is FYNNEI. The CDR3 runs to 15 residues. The CDR3 region has the DNA TGTGCCAGCAGTGAACGGGGCGGGAGTCTCTACGAGCAGTACTTC. Protein sequence: CASSERGGSLYEQYF.

The V and J genes are TRBV19 and TRBJ1-4, with 9 bases identical to TRBD1. The germline V gene encodes CDR1 LNHDA and CDR2 SQIVND (reference sequence). The CDR3 runs 16 residues. Trimming removed 5 bases from V and 6 bases from J; junction bases left unmatched: 10. The CDR3 spells CASSVTWTGADEKLFF. The CDR3 DNA sequence: TGTGCCAGTAGTGTCACCTGGACAGGGGCGGATGAAAAACTGTTTTTT.

V gene TRBV18 combines with J gene TRBJ2-1; possible D gene TRBD1, 6 bases. Germline CDR1 KGHSH, CDR2 LQKENI. The CDR3 is 16 residues long. The V end lost 2 bases, the J end lost 4 bases, and 15 bases lay between the germline ends. The chain's CDR3 is CASSPMDSPTYNEQFF. The CDR3 DNA reads TGTGCCAGCTCACCAATGGACAGCCCCACTTACAATGAGCAGTTCTTC.

The rearrangement links TRBV5-1 to TRBJ1-2; 8 nucleotides agree with TRBD1. Germline V CDR1 and CDR2: SGHRS, YFSETQ. The CDR3 has 15 residues. J was trimmed by 0 bases and V by 3 bases; bases with no gene match: 4. CDR3 in amino acids: CASSSPDRANYGYTF. The CDR3 DNA follows: TGCGCCAGCAGCTCCCCGGACAGGGCTAACTATGGCTACACCTTC.

This rearrangement joins TRBV30 to TRBJ1-1; the match to TRBD1 covers 9 bases. Germline loops: CDR1 GTSNPN, CDR2 SVGIG (reference sequence). The CDR3 covers 12 residues. Germline trimming cut 2 bases from V and 8 bases from J; bases unmatched to any gene: 3. CDR3 protein: CAWSFGTGEAFF. The CDR3 DNA reads as TGTGCCTGGAGTTTTGGGACAGGGGAAGCTTTCTTT.

The chain links TRBV7-9 to TRBJ1-5; 9 nucleotides agree with TRBD1. Trimming took 1 base from V and 4 from J; bases not matched to a gene: 11. CDR1 and CDR2 (germline): SEHNR, FQNEAQ (reference sequence). This CDR3 spans 18 amino acids. This CDR3 is CASSLGGGVTGGNQPQHF. As DNA, the CDR3 is TGTGCCAGCAGCTTAGGGGGGGGCGTGACAGGGGGTAATCAGCCCCAGCATTTT.

V gene TRBV7-9 combines with J gene TRBJ2-4; 7 bases fit TRBD2. This CDR3 region has 14 residues. Germline trimming cut 0 bases from V and 7 bases from J; bases unmatched to any gene: 3. In germline, CDR1 is SEHNR, CDR2 FQNEAQ (reference sequence). CDR3 DNA: TGTGCCAGCAGCTTAGCGGGGGGGGAGAACATTCAGTACTTC. This gives the protein CASSLAGGENIQYF. The entire variable domain, with the rest obtained from reference TRBV7-9 and TRBJ2-4, is as follows: DTGVSQNPRHKITKRGQNVTFRCDPISEHNRLYWYRQTLGQGPEFLTYFQNEAQLEKSRLLSDRFSAERPKGSFSTLEIQRTEQGDSAMYLCASSLAGGENIQYFGAGTRLSVL.

The table lists this clone with a count of one. The chain recombines TRBV4-1 with TRBJ2-1; TRBD1 matches at 11 bases. The ends lost 3 bases at V and 6 bases at J; junction bases unmatched: 16. The germline CDR1 and CDR2 sequences are MGHRA and YSYEKL. The CDR3 is 19 amino acids. The CDR3 nucleotides are TGCGCCAGCAGCCATAAAACCGATGGGACAGGGGGAACAGTCAATGAGCAGTTCTTC. Its protein product is CASSHKTDGTGGTVNEQFF.

V is TRBV30 and J is TRBJ2-7, with 9 bases lining up with TRBD2. The CDR3 is 15 residues long. Germline assignment: CDR1 GTSNPN and CDR2 SVGIG (reference sequence). J was trimmed by 4 bases and V by 3 bases; bases with no gene match: 10. The CDR3 is CAWSVRGLARYEQYF. DNA of the CDR3: TGTGCCTGGAGCGTACGTGGACTAGCGAGGTACGAGCAGTACTTC.

V usage is TRBV27 and J usage is TRBJ1-1; 7 bases line up with TRBD1. V gave up 3 bases and J gave up 4 bases; unmatched junction bases: 20. The germline V gene encodes CDR1 MNHEY and CDR2 SMNVEV (reference sequence). The CDR3 is 19 amino acids. This chain's CDR3 is CASSFPRDSFGDRGTEAFF. The CDR3 DNA is TGTGCCAGCAGTTTCCCCCGGGACAGTTTTGGGGATCGGGGCACTGAAGCTTTCTTT.

The CDR3 nucleotides read TGTGCCAGCAGGAAGACAGGGCCTAACCAAGAGACCCAGTACTTC. This translates into CASRKTGPNQETQYF. The chain recombines TRBV27 with TRBJ2-5, with 7 bases lining up with TRBD1. V was clipped by 6 bases and J by 0 bases; unmatched bases: 7. This CDR3 contains 15 residues. Germline loops: CDR1 MNHEY, CDR2 SMNVEV (reference sequence).

The gene calls are TRBV6-1 and TRBJ1-3; 7 nucleotides match TRBD1. Trimming at V came to 1 base and at J to 4 bases, leaving 4 bases not matched to a gene. CDR1 is MNHNS and CDR2 is SASEGT in the germline V gene. CDR3 length: 15 amino acids. The CDR3 loop is CASSEDTGAGNTIYF. CDR3 in DNA: TGTGCCAGCAGTGAAGACACAGGGGCAGGAAACACCATATATTTT.

The genes are TRBV4-2 and TRBJ2-1, with TRBD2 as a possible D gene (6 bases). From germline, CDR1 is LGHNA and CDR2 YNFKEQ. CDR3 size: 16 residues. Trimming removed 2 bases from V and 5 bases from J, with 16 bases in between. CDR3 loop: CASSQKGPSANNEQFF. Written as DNA, the CDR3 is TGTGCCAGCAGCCAAAAAGGCCCTAGCGCTAACAATGAGCAGTTCTTC.

The chain recombines TRBV6-5 with TRBJ1-2, with 7 bases identical to TRBD1. From germline, CDR1 is MNHEY and CDR2 SVGAGI. Trimming removed 2 bases from V and 8 bases from J; junction bases left unmatched: 14. This CDR3 is built from 16 residues. CDR3 loop: CASSYRTGASQGGYTF. The CDR3 coding sequence is TGTGCCAGCAGTTACAGGACAGGAGCCTCCCAAGGAGGCTACACCTTC.

This chain joins TRBV9 and TRBJ1-1, with 7 bases matching TRBD1. V lost 4 bases to trimming and J lost 3 bases; unmatched junction nucleotides: 9. There are 15 residues in the CDR3. The V gene's germline CDR1 is SGDLS and CDR2 YYNGEE. The CDR3 sequence is CASSPRQGEDTEAFF. As DNA, the CDR3 is TGTGCCAGCAGCCCGAGACAGGGCGAGGACACTGAAGCTTTCTTT.

This clone was observed a few times. The chain couples TRBV6-5 to TRBJ2-1; TRBD2 aligns across 10 bases. Germline CDR1 is MNHEY and CDR2 is SVGAGI. CDR3 length: 14 amino acids. V dropped 2 bases and J dropped 5; count of bases not matched to a gene: 0. CDR3: CASSYLAGDNEQFF. CDR3 coding DNA: TGTGCCAGCAGTTACCTAGCGGGAGACAATGAGCAGTTCTTC.

V usage is TRBV2 and J usage is TRBJ2-4; weak D call: TRBD2 (5 bases). This CDR3 is 16 amino acids long. The ends were cut back, 2 bases at V and 0 bases at J, with 11 bases in the middle. Germline loops: CDR1 SNHLY, CDR2 FYNNEI. The CDR3 DNA reads TGTGCCAGCAGTGAATCGGGATTACTAGCCAAAAACATTCAGTACTTC. Translated: CASSESGLLAKNIQYF.

V usage is TRBV28 and J usage is TRBJ2-1, with a possible D match to TRBD2 (5 bases). CDR1 and CDR2 (germline): MDHEN, SYDVKM. Trimming removed 8 bases at V and 10 bases at J, with 12 bases between. This CDR3 comprises 11 residues. The CDR3 loop is CASLQRMEQFF. The DNA for the CDR3 is TGTGCCAGCTTACAGCGGATGGAGCAGTTCTTC.

The V and J genes are TRBV5-1 and TRBJ1-4, with D uncertain. This CDR3 has 14 amino acids. CDR1 is SGHRS, CDR2 YFSETQ, per germline. Trimming shortened V by 4 bases and J by 10 bases, and 17 bases separated the two germline ends. The CDR3 is CASSADEGQGKLFF. In DNA, the CDR3 is TGCGCCAGCAGCGCCGACGAGGGCCAAGGAAAACTGTTTTTT.

The gene calls are TRBV28 and TRBJ2-5; possibly TRBD1 for D (6 bases). This CDR3 has 15 residues. V was clipped by 8 bases and J by 5 bases, with 21 bases between them. The germline V gene has CDR1 MDHEN and CDR2 SYDVKM. CDR3 sequence reads: CASRTARGIQETQYF. Here the CDR3 DNA reads TGTGCCAGCCGAACGGCCAGGGGCATTCAGGAGACCCAGTACTTC.

The CDR3 sequence is CASSEGQNTEAFF. In DNA form, the CDR3 reads TGTGCCAGCAGCGAGGGACAGAACACTGAAGCTTTCTTT. The V call is TRBV5-4, the J call TRBJ1-1; tentatively, D is TRBD1 (6 bases). The V gene's germline CDR1 is SGHNT and CDR2 YYREEE (reference sequence). CDR3 length equals 13 residues. V was cut by 4 bases and J by 1 base, with 8 bases left in between.

The V gene is TRBV18, the J gene TRBJ2-5; D may be TRBD1 (5 bases). Germline loops: CDR1 KGHSH, CDR2 LQKENI. This CDR3 has 15 residues. The V end was cut by 3 bases, the J end by 1 base, with 12 bases between. The DNA of the CDR3 is TGTGCCAGCTCACCCCAGGGTATTGGCCAAGAGACCCAGTACTTC. Translating it yields CASSPQGIGQETQYF.

This rearrangement joins TRBV28 to TRBJ1-2; a possible D gene is TRBD1 (5 bases). CDR1 MDHEN and CDR2 SYDVKM come from the germline V gene. CDR3 length: 14 residues. Trimming pared 3 bases from V and 7 bases from J, leaving 15 bases between. The CDR3 is CASSFGGGSSGYTF. Written as DNA, the CDR3 is TGTGCCAGCAGTTTCGGCGGGGGGAGTTCTGGCTACACCTTC.

The CDR3 loop reads CASRLQGLSGELFF. In DNA form, the CDR3 reads TGTGCCAGCAGGCTACAGGGTTTGTCCGGGGAGCTGTTTTTT. This rearrangement joins TRBV27 to TRBJ2-2; D may be TRBD1 (6 bases). The CDR3 has 14 amino acids. V gave up 6 bases and J gave up 6 bases, with 14 bases separating them. Germline loops: CDR1 MNHEY, CDR2 SMNVEV (reference sequence).

V is TRBV19 and J is TRBJ1-4; tentative D call: TRBD1 (6 bases). V dropped 3 bases and J dropped 7 bases, with 15 bases sitting between them. From germline, CDR1 is LNHDA and CDR2 SQIVND (reference sequence). CDR3 length: 15 amino acids. As DNA, the CDR3 is TGTGCCAGTAGTATCTTGGGGGCTGTGGGTGAAAAACTGTTTTTT. Encoded protein: CASSILGAVGEKLFF.

The chain couples TRBV4-3 to TRBJ1-1, with TRBD1 identical over 8 bases. V lost 1 base and J lost 0; bases outside the gene matches: 10. The CDR3 consists of 18 residues. Germline CDR1 LGHNA, CDR2 YSLEER. CDR3 coding DNA: TGCGCCAGCAGCCAAGGGGCGAGTACAGGGGGAATGAACACTGAAGCTTTCTTT. It specifies CASSQGASTGGMNTEAFF.